These 21 T cell receptor beta chains were all obtained from the same sample, sequenced in a study of shared clonotypes between healthy human individuals. Profiling relied on immunoSEQ multiplex PCR, and the TCRdb table lists in-frame clones only, not all of them. Found here are over 1.4 million clones, around 97% of them singletons; the top ten hold 1.2%. The sample consisted of naive CD4+ T cells sorted from blood. Subset denoted: CD45RA+ positively selected. The receptor source for this set is a man aged 30 to 45 in good health.

The chain combines TRBV15 with TRBJ2-3; 7 bases map to TRBD2. This CDR3 spans 17 amino acids. The J segment lost 4 bases and the V segment lost 1 base, leaving 11 bases of the junction unmatched. Germline V gene lookup returns CDR1 LNHNV and CDR2 YYDKDF (reference sequence). The CDR3 sequence: CATSRGVLRETADTQYF. For the CDR3, the DNA is TGTGCCACCAGCAGAGGGGTTCTGCGGGAGACGGCAGATACGCAGTATTTT. Complete variable domain (other parts from reference TRBV15 and TRBJ2-3): DAMVIQNPRYQVTQFGKPVTLSCSQTLNHNVMYWYQQKSSQAPKLLFHYYDKDFNNEADTPDNFQSRRPNTSFCFLDIRSPGLGDTAMYLCATSRGVLRETADTQYFGPGTRLTVL.

The chain combines TRBV28 with TRBJ2-5; no definite D call. CDR3 length: 13 residues. V shed 5 bases and J shed 1 base, with 8 bases lying between them. Looked up from germline, CDR1 is MDHEN and CDR2 is SYDVKM. The CDR3 loop is CASSLIGQETQYF. The CDR3 region has the DNA TGTGCCAGCAGTCTGATAGGCCAAGAGACCCAGTACTTC.

The chain is built from TRBV5-1 and TRBJ1-3; tentatively, D is TRBD1 (5 bases). V lost 0 bases and J 0 bases, leaving 10 bases between the germline ends. The CDR3 totals 16 residues. CDR1 is SGHRS and CDR2 is YFSETQ in the germline V gene. The CDR3 loop is CASSLEGTTSGNTIYF. In DNA, the CDR3 is TGCGCCAGCAGCTTGGAAGGGACGACCTCTGGAAACACCATATATTTT.

CDR3 protein: CASSRTVPWLAEAFF. The CDR3 DNA follows: TGTGCCAGCAGTCGGACGGTACCCTGGCTAGCAGAAGCTTTCTTT. The genes are TRBV28 and TRBJ1-1; D ambiguous. The CDR3 length is 15 residues. The V end was cut by 5 bases, the J end by 8 bases, with 21 bases between. Germline loops: CDR1 MDHEN, CDR2 SYDVKM.

V and J are TRBV9 and TRBJ2-2, with 7 bases fitting TRBD1. The CDR3 contains 16 residues. CDR1 and CDR2 (germline): SGDLS, YYNGEE. V dropped 0 bases and J dropped 6; count of bases not matched to a gene: 8. CDR3: CASSVAGDRVPGELFF. The CDR3 coding sequence is TGTGCCAGCAGCGTAGCTGGAGACAGGGTCCCCGGGGAGCTGTTTTTT.

The chain joins TRBV2 to TRBJ2-7; no reliable D call. The CDR3 sequence is 11 residues long. Germline V gives CDR1 SNHLY, CDR2 FYNNEI. Trimming stripped 6 bases from V and 3 bases from J, with 6 bases between. DNA for the CDR3: TGTGCCAGCAGGCAGAGCTACGAGCAGTACTTC. Translated, it gives CASRQSYEQYF.

The chain combines TRBV5-6 with TRBJ2-2, with a tentative D call TRBD1 (5 bases). With 4 bases removed from V and 3 bases from J, the gap between germline ends came to 16 bases. CDR3 size: 16 residues. Germline CDR1 SGHDT, CDR2 YYEEEE. CDR3 nucleotide sequence: TGTGCCAGCAGCCTGCAGGGTATGTTGGACACCGGGGAGCTGTTTTTT. This translates into CASSLQGMLDTGELFF.

The chain employs TRBV7-2 and TRBJ1-5; TRBD1 might be the D (6 bases). The CDR3 contains 13 residues. The germline V and J ends were trimmed by 1 base and 6 bases, with 7 bases remaining between them. The germline gives CDR1 SGHTA, CDR2 FQGNSA. Here the CDR3 reads CASSLGGPQPQHF. CDR3 sequence (DNA): TGTGCCAGCAGCTTAGGGGGGCCTCAGCCCCAGCATTTT.

This chain's CDR3 is CASSPAANSNEKLFF. The CDR3, as DNA: TGCGCCAGCAGCCCCGCGGCAAACTCTAATGAAAAACTGTTTTTT. The V and J genes are TRBV5-1 and TRBJ1-4; D remains unclear. From germline, CDR1 is SGHRS and CDR2 YFSETQ. The CDR3 runs 15 residues. V was pared by 4 bases and J by 3 bases, with 13 bases between.

The chain couples TRBV6-1 to TRBJ1-5; tentative D call: TRBD1 (5 bases). Germline assignment: CDR1 MNHNS and CDR2 SASEGT. V was clipped by 5 bases and J by 5 bases, with 16 bases between them. The CDR3 sequence is 15 residues long. The CDR3 reads CASSRDPTGYQPQHF. The DNA of the CDR3 is TGTGCCAGCAGTCGGGACCCCACCGGGTATCAGCCCCAGCATTTT.

The chain carries TRBV28 and TRBJ1-1; D remains unclear. This CDR3 contains 12 residues. V lost 8 bases to trimming and J lost 6 bases, with 13 bases between them. The germline CDR1 and CDR2 sequences are MDHEN and SYDVKM. The DNA for the CDR3 is TGTGCCAGCCATACCGTAATGGCTGAAGCTTTCTTT. This codes for CASHTVMAEAFF.

J is TRBJ2-3 and V is TRBV4-1; a possible D gene is TRBD1 (6 bases). The CDR3 totals 18 residues. The V end lost 1 base, the J end lost 0 bases, and 17 bases lay between the germline ends. Germline assignment: CDR1 MGHRA and CDR2 YSYEKL. The CDR3 bases are TGCGCCAGCAGCCAAGCGATTTCGAGCCAGGGGAGCACAGATACGCAGTATTTT. It specifies CASSQAISSQGSTDTQYF.

This chain uses TRBV7-9 with TRBJ2-2; 7 bases are shared with TRBD2. With 7 bases clipped from V and 5 bases from J, the junction kept 10 bases outside the gene matches. The V gene's germline CDR1 is SEHNR and CDR2 FQNEAQ (reference sequence). CDR3 size: 15 residues. The CDR3 coding sequence is TGTGCCAGCACCCCGGGGTTGCGGGAGACCGGGGAGCTGTTTTTT. Translation gives CASTPGLRETGELFF.

This clone has just one count. The V call is TRBV6-5, the J call TRBJ2-1; maybe TRBD1 (6 bases). V dropped 0 bases and J dropped 5 bases, with 8 bases sitting between them. Germline assignment: CDR1 MNHEY and CDR2 SVGAGI. The CDR3 extends over 14 amino acids. CDR3 loop: CASSYSGQNNEQFF. CDR3 bases: TGTGCCAGCAGTTACTCGGGACAAAACAATGAGCAGTTCTTC.

The chain combines TRBV18 with TRBJ2-1; 8 nucleotides match TRBD2. J was trimmed by 2 bases and V by 6 bases; bases with no gene match: 6. Germline V CDR1 and CDR2: KGHSH, LQKENI. The CDR3 covers 15 residues. The CDR3 sequence: CASSSGGGPYNEQFF. CDR3 sequence (DNA): TGTGCCAGCTCCTCGGGAGGGGGGCCCTACAATGAGCAGTTCTTC.

CDR3 sequence (DNA): TGTGCCAGCAGCCAAGTTGGGAAAGATCATGAGCAGTTCTTC. Its protein product is CASSQVGKDHEQFF. J is TRBJ2-1 and V is TRBV14; no reliable D call. CDR3 length equals 14 residues. Trimming stripped 1 base from V and 8 bases from J, with 12 bases between. Germline V gives CDR1 SGHDN, CDR2 FVKESK.

CDR3 in amino acids: CASSLGRASANEKLFF. The CDR3, as DNA: TGTGCCAGCAGCTTAGGCAGGGCTTCTGCTAATGAAAAACTGTTTTTT. The chain carries TRBV7-9 and TRBJ1-4; possible D gene TRBD1, 5 bases. Germline lookup yields CDR1 SEHNR and CDR2 FQNEAQ (reference sequence). This CDR3 has 16 amino acids. Trimming cost V 1 base and J 3 bases, with 12 bases left between them.

The CDR3 protein is CASSYRTGTDTQYF. In nucleotides, the CDR3 is TGTGCCAGCAGTTACAGGACAGGGACAGATACGCAGTATTTT. The chain employs TRBV11-2 and TRBJ2-3; 8 bases map to TRBD1. V shed 6 bases and J 3 bases; nucleotides not matched to a gene: 5. The CDR3 loop spans 14 amino acids. Germline CDR1 reads SGHAT; CDR2 reads FQNNGV. The complete variable domain, with remaining parts taken from reference TRBV11-2 and TRBJ2-3, reads EAGVAQSPRYKIIEKRQSVAFWCNPISGHATLYWYQQILGQGPKLLIQFQNNGVVDDSQLPKDRFSAERLKGVDSTLKIQPAKLEDSAVYLCASSYRTGTDTQYFGPGTRLTVL.

This clone was found a few times. V usage is TRBV7-9 and J usage is TRBJ1-2, with no clear D. The V gene's germline CDR1 is SEHNR and CDR2 FQNEAQ (reference sequence). This CDR3 contains 13 residues. Trimming stripped 5 bases from V and 4 bases from J, with 11 bases between. The CDR3 DNA reads as TGTGCCAGCAGCAGTGACATGGCCTATGGCTACACCTTC. This gives the protein CASSSDMAYGYTF.

The CDR3 coding sequence is TGTGCCAGTAGAAAAACTAGCGGGGGCACCTACGAGCAGTACTTC. Translation gives CASRKTSGGTYEQYF. The chain links TRBV19 to TRBJ2-7; 11 bases are shared with TRBD2. The length of the CDR3 is 15 residues. J lost 2 bases, V lost 6 bases, and 6 bases had no gene match. Germline CDR1 reads LNHDA; CDR2 reads SQIVND (reference sequence). The full variable domain, with the rest looked up from reference TRBV19 and TRBJ2-7, is DGGITQSPKYLFRKEGQNVTLSCEQNLNHDAMYWYRQDPGQGLRLIYYSQIVNDFQKGDIAEGYSVSREKKESFPLTVTSAQKNPTAFYLCASRKTSGGTYEQYFGPGTRLTVT.

The rearrangement joins TRBV30 to TRBJ2-1; 7 nucleotides match TRBD2. CDR3 length: 17 amino acids. Germline V gene data show CDR1 as GTSNPN and CDR2 as SVGIG (reference sequence). Unmatched junction bases numbered 11, after V lost 0 bases and J lost 3 bases. In DNA form, the CDR3 reads TGTGCCTGGAGTGTAGGGCGGGGGAGCTTTCTCTACAATGAGCAGTTCTTC. Protein: CAWSVGRGSFLYNEQFF. Looking up the rest from reference TRBV30 and TRBJ2-1 gives the full variable domain: SQTIHQWPATLVQPVGSPLSLECTVEGTSNPNLYWYRQAAGRGLQLLFYSVGIGQISSEVPQNLSASRPQDRQFILSSKKLLLSDSGFYLCAWSVGRGSFLYNEQFFGPGTRLTVL.